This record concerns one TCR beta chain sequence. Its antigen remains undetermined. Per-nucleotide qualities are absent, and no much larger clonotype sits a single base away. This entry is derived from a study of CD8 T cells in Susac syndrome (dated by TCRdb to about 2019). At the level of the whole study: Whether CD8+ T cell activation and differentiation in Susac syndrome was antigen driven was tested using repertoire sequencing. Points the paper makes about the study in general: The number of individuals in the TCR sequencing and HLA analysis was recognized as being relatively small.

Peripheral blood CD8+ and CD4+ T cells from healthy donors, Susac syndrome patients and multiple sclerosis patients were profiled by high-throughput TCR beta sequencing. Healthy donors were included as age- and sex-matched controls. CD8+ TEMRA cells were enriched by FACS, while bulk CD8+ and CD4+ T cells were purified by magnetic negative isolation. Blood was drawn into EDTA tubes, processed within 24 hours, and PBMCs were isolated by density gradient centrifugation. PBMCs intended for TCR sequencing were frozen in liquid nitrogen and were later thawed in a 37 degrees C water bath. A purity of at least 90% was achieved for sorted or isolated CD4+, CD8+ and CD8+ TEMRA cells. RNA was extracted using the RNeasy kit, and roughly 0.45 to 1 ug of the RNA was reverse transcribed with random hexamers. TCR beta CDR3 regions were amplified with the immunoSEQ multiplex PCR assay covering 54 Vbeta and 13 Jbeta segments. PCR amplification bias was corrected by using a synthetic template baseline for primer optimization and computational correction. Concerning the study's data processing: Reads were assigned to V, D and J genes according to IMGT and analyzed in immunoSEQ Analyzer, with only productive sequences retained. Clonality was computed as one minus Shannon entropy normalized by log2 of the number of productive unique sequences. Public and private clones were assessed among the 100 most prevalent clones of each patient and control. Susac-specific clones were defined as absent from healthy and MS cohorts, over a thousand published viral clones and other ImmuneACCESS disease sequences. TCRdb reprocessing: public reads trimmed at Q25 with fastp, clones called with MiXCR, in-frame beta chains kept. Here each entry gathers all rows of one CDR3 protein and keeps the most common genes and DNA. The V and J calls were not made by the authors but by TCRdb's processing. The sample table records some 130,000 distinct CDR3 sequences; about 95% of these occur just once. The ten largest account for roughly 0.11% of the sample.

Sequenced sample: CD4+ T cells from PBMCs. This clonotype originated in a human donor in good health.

For the CDR3, the sequence is CASSQARAPGAGELFF. The DNA is TGTGCCAGCAGCCAAGCCCGGGCCCCGGGTGCCGGGGAGCTGTTTTTT. The chain was built from TRBV3-1 and TRBJ2-2; no confident D gene assignment can be made. The germline V gene (reference sequence) yields LGHDT for CDR1 and YNNKEL for CDR2. Including the terminal cysteine and phenylalanine, the CDR3 comprises 16 residues. CDR3 DNA only is kept here, 48 bases in frame from base 1. V is clipped by 1 base and J by 6 bases, and the sequence between their germline boundaries is 15 bases long.